Listed here are 25 T cell receptor beta chains from one sample, sequenced in a study of T-cell memory formation after mild COVID-19. TCRdb reprocessed the 5' RACE reads via MiXCR and lists one record per CDR3 protein. The table records roughly 450,000 distinct CDR3 sequences, roughly 18% of them present only once. Sequenced input: PBMCs or a T cell subset sorted from them (not recorded which). These receptors were obtained from an adult woman who had mild COVID-19 (a few samples of this study predate the infection). Cell type and time point are not known.

In this sample, this clonotype turned up a few times. J is TRBJ2-7 and V is TRBV29-1; tentatively, D is TRBD1 or TRBD2 (6 bases each). CDR1 and CDR2 (germline): SQVTM, ANQGSEA. V was pared by 6 bases and J by 6 bases, with 24 bases between. This CDR3 comprises 15 residues. CDR3 protein: CSVVGGETGPVEQYF. Written as DNA, the CDR3 is TGCAGCGTAGTGGGGGGAGAGACAGGACCAGTCGAGCAGTACTTC.

The CDR3 is CASSQSLINQPQHF. The DNA of the CDR3 is TGTGCCAGCAGCCAATCATTAATAAATCAGCCCCAGCATTTT. The chain combines TRBV3-1 with TRBJ1-5; the D is unclear. Germline CDR1 and CDR2: LGHDT and YNNKEL (reference sequence). The CDR3 is 14 amino acids. V lost 2 bases and J lost 4, with 9 bases in between.

In nucleotides, the CDR3 is TGTGCCAGCAGTCGGACTAGCGGGACTGAGCAGTTCTTC. Residues: CASSRTSGTEQFF. The chain uses TRBV5-5 and TRBJ2-1; 12 bases are shared with TRBD2. With V trimmed by 5 bases and J by 9 bases, 3 bases remained unmatched. Germline CDR1 SGHKS, CDR2 YYEKEE (reference sequence). This CDR3 comprises 13 residues.

This clonotype was counted a few times. This sequence joins TRBV29-1 and TRBJ2-1, with TRBD2 matching 10 bases. V lost 2 bases and J lost 9; bases outside the gene matches: 13. The germline V gene has CDR1 SQVTM and CDR2 ANQGSEA. This CDR3 spans 16 amino acids. CDR3 coding DNA: TGCAGCGTTGAACTCTCTGCTAGCGGGAGTAGGGTTGAGCAGTTCTTC. Protein: CSVELSASGSRVEQFF.

J is TRBJ2-5 and V is TRBV6-2 or TRBV6-3, with a possible D match to TRBD1 (6 bases). Trimming removed 5 bases at V and 5 bases at J, with 18 bases between. Germline CDR1 and CDR2: MNHEY and SVGEGT. The CDR3 runs to 15 residues. The CDR3 region is CASSRPGTFLETQYF. The CDR3 nucleotides read TGTGCCAGCAGTCGTCCCGGGACATTTTTGGAGACCCAGTACTTC.

This clonotype has only a few counts. The chain links TRBV10-3 to TRBJ2-1; tentative D call: TRBD2 (6 bases). Trimming removed 3 bases at V and 4 bases at J, with 10 bases between. Germline-derived CDR1 and CDR2 are ENHRY and SYGVKD. The CDR3 is 14 residues long. The CDR3 coding sequence is TGTGCCATCAGTGATGGGGGAGGATACAATGAGCAGTTCTTC. Translated, it gives CAISDGGGYNEQFF.

The chain carries TRBV5-1 and TRBJ2-5; the match to TRBD2 covers 7 bases. This CDR3 comprises 14 residues. Losses at the gene ends were 4 bases for V and 1 base for J; bases not matched to a gene: 4. The germline V gene has CDR1 SGHRS and CDR2 YFSETQ. CDR3 amino acids: CASSPGTIQETQYF. The CDR3 DNA is TGCGCCAGCAGCCCCGGGACTATCCAAGAGACCCAGTACTTC.

The chain carries TRBV12-3 or TRBV12-4 and TRBJ1-5; TRBD1 matches 7 bases. The J segment lost 4 bases and the V segment lost 6 bases, leaving 9 bases of the junction unmatched. This CDR3 is built from 15 residues. CDR3 sequence reads: CASSVTGVTNQPQHF. CDR3 DNA sequence: TGTGCCAGCAGCGTTACAGGGGTCACTAATCAGCCCCAGCATTTT.

This clonotype was picked up a small number of times. The chain links TRBV3-1 to TRBJ1-5, with no clear D. CDR1 is LGHDT, CDR2 YNNKEL, per germline (reference sequence). Trimming took off 1 base at V and 1 base at J, with 5 bases between the two ends. This CDR3 contains 14 residues. In nucleotides, the CDR3 is TGTGCCAGCAGCCAAGGACAAAGCAATCAGCCCCAGCATTTT. It codes for CASSQGQSNQPQHF.

J is TRBJ2-7 and V is TRBV20-1; possible D gene TRBD2, 6 bases. Germline V gives CDR1 DFQATT, CDR2 SNEGSKA (reference sequence). Trimming left V 6 bases short and J 5 bases short, with 14 bases between. This CDR3 is 12 amino acids long. CDR3 in amino acids: CSARPGGNEQYF. The DNA of the CDR3 is TGCAGTGCCCGCCCTGGGGGGAACGAGCAGTACTTC.

This clonotype was found a few times. The chain uses TRBV7-2 and TRBJ2-7; D may correspond to TRBD1 or TRBD2 (6 bases each). The CDR3 runs 15 residues. V dropped 5 bases and J dropped 0 bases, with 14 bases sitting between them. CDR1 is SGHTA and CDR2 is FQGNSA in the germline V gene. The CDR3: CASSEGGYLSYEQYF. DNA for the CDR3: TGTGCCAGCAGCGAGGGGGGATATCTCTCCTACGAGCAGTACTTC.

This clonotype appeared a few times. The rearrangement links TRBV29-1 to TRBJ2-7; 9 bases match TRBD1. V trimming: 5 bases; J trimming: 3 bases; junction bases outside the gene matches: 5. Germline CDR1 reads SQVTM; CDR2 reads ANQGSEA. The CDR3 consists of 13 residues. CDR3 protein: CSVRQGGFYEQYF. CDR3 DNA sequence: TGCAGCGTTCGACAGGGGGGATTCTACGAGCAGTACTTC.

This clonotype has a handful of counts. The CDR3 region is CASSYGQGRSYEQYF. Here the CDR3 DNA reads TGTGCCAGCAGTTACGGACAGGGGAGGTCCTACGAGCAGTACTTC. V gene TRBV6-6 combines with J gene TRBJ2-7, with 9 nucleotides matching TRBD1. Unmatched junction bases numbered 3, after V lost 2 bases and J lost 1 base. CDR1 and CDR2 (germline): MNHNY, SVGAGI (reference sequence). The CDR3 is 15 amino acids.

This clonotype appeared a few times. The V and J genes are TRBV5-6 and TRBJ1-5; 7 bases fit TRBD1. Germline V lookup: CDR1 SGHDT, CDR2 YYEEEE. V was pared by 0 bases and J by 5 bases, with 5 bases of the junction left unmatched. The CDR3 consists of 15 residues. The CDR3: CASSLEGGADQPQHF. CDR3 nucleotides: TGTGCCAGCAGCTTGGAAGGGGGCGCAGATCAGCCCCAGCATTTT.

The rearrangement links TRBV20-1 to TRBJ1-2; D uncertain. CDR3 length: 14 amino acids. Germline V gene data show CDR1 as DFQATT and CDR2 as SNEGSKA (reference sequence). Trimming stripped 5 bases from V and 3 bases from J, with 16 bases between. The CDR3 sequence: CSAVSGIFDYGYTF. The CDR3 bases are TGCAGTGCTGTTTCGGGGATTTTTGACTATGGCTACACCTTC.

This clonotype appeared a few times. This sequence joins TRBV20-1 and TRBJ2-5; possible D gene TRBD2, 6 bases. The CDR3 runs to 15 residues. Deletions cut 0 bases from V and 2 bases from J, with 13 bases between. The germline gives CDR1 DFQATT, CDR2 SNEGSKA (reference sequence). CDR3 in DNA: TGCAGTGCTAGAGATTTCCAGGGAGGACAAGAGACCCAGTACTTC. Residues: CSARDFQGGQETQYF.

This clonotype has just a few counts. The gene calls are TRBV20-1 and TRBJ1-6; the D is unclear. V was pared by 1 base and J by 8 bases, with 9 bases between. The germline CDR1 and CDR2 sequences are DFQATT and SNEGSKA (reference sequence). The CDR3 is 13 amino acids. CDR3 nucleotide sequence: TGCAGTGCTAGAGTCTCCCGTGATTCACCCCTCCACTTT. Translation gives CSARVSRDSPLHF.

The rearrangement uses TRBV2 and TRBJ2-3, with 13 bases that match TRBD2. CDR3 length equals 14 residues. V lost 5 bases, J lost 10 bases, and 6 bases stayed unmatched. The germline V gene has CDR1 SNHLY and CDR2 FYNNEI. CDR3 sequence (DNA): TGTGCCAGCAGTCGACGGACTAGCGGGGGCCCGCAGTATTTT. Amino acids: CASSRRTSGGPQYF. Looking up the rest from reference TRBV2 and TRBJ2-3 gives the full variable domain: EPEVTQTPSHQVTQMGQEVILRCVPISNHLYFYWYRQILGQKVEFLVSFYNNEISEKSEIFDDQFSVERPDGSNFTLKIRSTKLEDSAMYFCASSRRTSGGPQYFGPGTRLTVL.

This clonotype was counted a few times. J is TRBJ2-1 and V is TRBV20-1; D unclear. CDR1 is DFQATT, CDR2 SNEGSKA, per germline (reference sequence). The CDR3 extends over 13 amino acids. Trimming took off 5 bases at V and 9 bases at J, with 17 bases between the two ends. The CDR3 protein is CSAGISRISEQFF. The CDR3 DNA sequence: TGCAGTGCTGGGATAAGTAGGATAAGTGAGCAGTTCTTC.

This chain joins TRBV20-1 and TRBJ2-3; 12 bases are shared with TRBD2. CDR3 size: 16 residues. The germline V gene encodes CDR1 DFQATT and CDR2 SNEGSKA (reference sequence). The V and J ends lost 5 bases and 0 bases, in that order; junction bases with no gene match: 6. The CDR3 reads CSAQTSGSSSTDTQYF. CDR3 bases: TGCAGTGCTCAGACTAGCGGGAGCTCTAGCACAGATACGCAGTATTTT.

There are a few counts of this clonotype. The V gene is TRBV4-2, the J gene TRBJ1-1, with D possibly TRBD1 on 5 matching bases. The V gene's germline CDR1 is LGHNA and CDR2 YNFKEQ. The CDR3 sequence is 16 residues long. Trimming took off 0 bases at V and 0 bases at J, with 11 bases between the two ends. CDR3 bases: TGTGCCAGCAGCCAAGATCTAATGGGGGTGAACACTGAAGCTTTCTTT. The encoded protein is CASSQDLMGVNTEAFF.

This clonotype was seen only a few times. The chain uses TRBV12-3 or TRBV12-4 and TRBJ2-2; 7 bases are a match to TRBD2. J gave up 6 bases and V 7 bases, and 14 bases lay outside the gene matches. The CDR3 length is 16 residues. As DNA, the CDR3 is TGTGCCAGCAACCGCGGTTTGGGGAGGGGACCCGGGGAGCTGTTTTTT. It is translated as CASNRGLGRGPGELFF.

This clonotype was found a few times. One end of the junction is discordant with germline, which a read error may explain. CDR3 protein: CASSVTGTKETQYF. The CDR3 nucleotides read TGTGCTAGCAGCGTAACCGGGACAAAAGAGACCCAGTACTTC. The chain employs TRBV7-7 and TRBJ2-5; D perhaps matches TRBD1 (6 bases). Germline V gives CDR1 SSHAT, CDR2 FNYEAQ (reference sequence). The CDR3 totals 14 residues.

This clonotype was seen a few times. The V gene is TRBV5-1, the J gene TRBJ1-2; a possible D gene is TRBD1 (5 bases). The CDR3 is 17 residues long. Germline V gene lookup returns CDR1 SGHRS and CDR2 YFSETQ. Trimming pared 3 bases from V and 3 bases from J, leaving 21 bases between. The CDR3 bases are TGCGCCAGCAGCTCCACCCCAGCAGGGCAAGCTTACTATGGCTACACCTTC. Encoded protein: CASSSTPAGQAYYGYTF.

The V gene is TRBV3-1, the J gene TRBJ2-3; 13 bases match TRBD2. V was pared by 4 bases and J by 3 bases, with 19 bases of the junction left unmatched. Germline lookup yields CDR1 LGHDT and CDR2 YNNKEL (reference sequence). This CDR3 has 21 amino acids. In DNA form, the CDR3 reads TGTGCCAGCAGCCGCCCCTCACTCGCACTAGCGGGGGGGCTTACGACAGATACGCAGTATTTT. Amino acids: CASSRPSLALAGGLTTDTQYF.